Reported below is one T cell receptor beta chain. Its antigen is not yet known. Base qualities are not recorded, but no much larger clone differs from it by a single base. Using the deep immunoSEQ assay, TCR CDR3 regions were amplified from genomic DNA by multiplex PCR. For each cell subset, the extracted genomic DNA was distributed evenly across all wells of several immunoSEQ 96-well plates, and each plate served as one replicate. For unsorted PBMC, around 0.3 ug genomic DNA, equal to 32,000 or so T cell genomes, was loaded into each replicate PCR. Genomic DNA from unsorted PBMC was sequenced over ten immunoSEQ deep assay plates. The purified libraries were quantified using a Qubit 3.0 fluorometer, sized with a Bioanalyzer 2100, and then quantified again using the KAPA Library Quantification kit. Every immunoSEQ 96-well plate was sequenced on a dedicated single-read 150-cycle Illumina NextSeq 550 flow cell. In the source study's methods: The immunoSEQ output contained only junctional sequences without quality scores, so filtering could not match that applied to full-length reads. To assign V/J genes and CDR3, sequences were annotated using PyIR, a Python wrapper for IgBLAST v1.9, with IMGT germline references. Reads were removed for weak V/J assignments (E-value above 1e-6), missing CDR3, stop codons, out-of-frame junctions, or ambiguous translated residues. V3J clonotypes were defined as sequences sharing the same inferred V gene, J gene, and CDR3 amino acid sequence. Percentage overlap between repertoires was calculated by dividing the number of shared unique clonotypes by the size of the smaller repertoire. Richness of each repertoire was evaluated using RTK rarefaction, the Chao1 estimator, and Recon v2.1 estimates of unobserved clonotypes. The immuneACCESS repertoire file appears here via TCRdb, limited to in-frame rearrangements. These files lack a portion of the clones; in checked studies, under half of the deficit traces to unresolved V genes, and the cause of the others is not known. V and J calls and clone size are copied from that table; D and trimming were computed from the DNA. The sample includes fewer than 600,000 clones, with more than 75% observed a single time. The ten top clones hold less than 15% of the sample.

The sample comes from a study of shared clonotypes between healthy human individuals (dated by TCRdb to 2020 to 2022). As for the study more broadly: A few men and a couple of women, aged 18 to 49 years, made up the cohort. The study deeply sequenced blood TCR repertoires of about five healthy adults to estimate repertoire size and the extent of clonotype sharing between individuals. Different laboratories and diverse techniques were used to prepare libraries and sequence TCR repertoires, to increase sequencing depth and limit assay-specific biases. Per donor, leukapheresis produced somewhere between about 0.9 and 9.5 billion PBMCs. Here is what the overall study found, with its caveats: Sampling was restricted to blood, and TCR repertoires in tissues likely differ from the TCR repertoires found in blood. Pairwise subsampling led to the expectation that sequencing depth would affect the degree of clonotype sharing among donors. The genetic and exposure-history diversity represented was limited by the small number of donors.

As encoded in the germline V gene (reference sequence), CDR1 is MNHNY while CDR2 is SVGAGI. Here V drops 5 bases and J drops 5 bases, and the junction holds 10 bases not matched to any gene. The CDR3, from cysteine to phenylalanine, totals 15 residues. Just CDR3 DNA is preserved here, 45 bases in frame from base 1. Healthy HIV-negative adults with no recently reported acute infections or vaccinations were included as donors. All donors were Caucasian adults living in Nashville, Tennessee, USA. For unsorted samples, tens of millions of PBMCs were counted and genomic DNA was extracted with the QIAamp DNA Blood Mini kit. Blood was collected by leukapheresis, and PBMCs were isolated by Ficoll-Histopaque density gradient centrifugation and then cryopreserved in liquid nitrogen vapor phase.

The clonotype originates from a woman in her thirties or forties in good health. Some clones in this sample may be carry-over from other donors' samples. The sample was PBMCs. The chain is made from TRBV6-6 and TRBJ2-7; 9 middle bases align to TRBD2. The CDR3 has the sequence CASSLSGRGSDEQYF. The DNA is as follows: TGTGCCAGCAGTCTTAGCGGGAGAGGATCGGACGAGCAGTACTTC.